This entry features one T cell receptor beta chain sequence. This specimen comes from a study of T cells expressing NK-cell markers. TCRdb derives one entry per CDR3 protein from the 5' RACE reads, leaving out DNA. The sample has hundreds of thousands of distinct CDR3 sequences. The CDR3 loop spans 15 amino acids. Looked up from germline, CDR1 is LNHNV and CDR2 is YYDKDF (reference sequence). The specimen was blood T cells: a sorted CD56 or NKG2C T cell subset, CD4+ or CD8+ T cells, or bulk PBMC T cells (not recorded which). This clonotype was sampled from a man aged 18 to 30 in good health. The chain employs TRBV15 and TRBJ2-3. The CDR3: CATSRGTQSTDTQYF.